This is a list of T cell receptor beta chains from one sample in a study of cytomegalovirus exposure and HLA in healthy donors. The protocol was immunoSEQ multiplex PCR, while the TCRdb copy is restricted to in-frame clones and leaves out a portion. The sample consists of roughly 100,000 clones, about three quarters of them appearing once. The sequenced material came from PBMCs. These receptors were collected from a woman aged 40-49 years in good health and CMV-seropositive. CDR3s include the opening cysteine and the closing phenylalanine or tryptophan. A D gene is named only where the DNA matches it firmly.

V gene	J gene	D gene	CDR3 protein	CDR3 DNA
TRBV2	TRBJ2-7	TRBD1	CASNIRQGLDEQYF	TGTGCCAGCAATATCAGACAGGGTTTAGACGAGCAGTACTTC
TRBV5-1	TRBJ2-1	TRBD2	CASSLSGRGSYNEQFF	TGCGCCAGCAGCTTGTCCGGGAGGGGATCCTACAATGAGCAGTTCTTC
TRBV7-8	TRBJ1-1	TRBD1	CASSLLYVRGHTEAFF	TGTGCCAGCAGCTTATTGTACGTCAGGGGGCACACTGAAGCTTTCTTT
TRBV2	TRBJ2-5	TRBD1	CASKRQGASRETQYF	TGTGCCAGCAAAAGGCAGGGGGCATCGAGGGAGACCCAGTACTTC
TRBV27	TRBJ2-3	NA	CASSLRGQRTDTQYF	TGTGCCAGCAGTTTAAGGGGACAACGCACAGATACGCAGTATTTT
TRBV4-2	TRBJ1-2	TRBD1	CASSHAPGQGVYGYTF	TGTGCCAGCAGCCATGCTCCGGGACAGGGTGTTTATGGCTACACCTTC
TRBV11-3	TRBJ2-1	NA	CASSGGLSQGSEQFF	TGTGCCAGCAGCGGGGGACTGTCTCAAGGGAGTGAGCAGTTCTTC
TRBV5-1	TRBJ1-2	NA	CASSLGMSVNYGYTF	TGCGCCAGCAGCTTGGGCATGAGTGTCAACTATGGCTACACCTTC
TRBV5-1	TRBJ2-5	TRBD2	CASSPGGGETQYF	TGCGCCAGCAGCCCCGGGGGAGGGGAGACCCAGTACTTC
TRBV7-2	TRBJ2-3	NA	CASSLAGVAEGTQYF	TGTGCCAGCAGCTTAGCGGGCGTCGCGGAGGGTACGCAGTATTTT